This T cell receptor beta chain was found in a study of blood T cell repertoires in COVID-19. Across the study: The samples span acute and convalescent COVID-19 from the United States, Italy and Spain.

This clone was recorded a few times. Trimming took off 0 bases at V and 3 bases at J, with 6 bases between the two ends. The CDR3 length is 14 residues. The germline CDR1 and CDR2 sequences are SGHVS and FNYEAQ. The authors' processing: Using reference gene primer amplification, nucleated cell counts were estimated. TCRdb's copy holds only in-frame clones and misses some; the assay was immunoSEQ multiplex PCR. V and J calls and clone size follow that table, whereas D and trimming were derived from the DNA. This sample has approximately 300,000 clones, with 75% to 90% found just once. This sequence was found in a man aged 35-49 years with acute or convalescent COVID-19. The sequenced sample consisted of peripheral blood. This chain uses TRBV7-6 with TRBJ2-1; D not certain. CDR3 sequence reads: CASSLASSYNEQFF. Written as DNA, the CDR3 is TGTGCCAGCAGCTTAGCGAGTAGCTACAATGAGCAGTTCTTC.